Listed here are 26 T cell receptor beta chains from one sample, sequenced in a study of low-dose radiotherapy and immunotherapy resistance in tumors (dated by TCRdb to between 2021 and 2022). Instrument on record: Illumina HiSeq 2500. First-strand cDNA was synthesized using Superscript III and a set of TRAV- and TRBV-specific primers, so that both TCRalpha and TCRbeta chains were covered. TCRs were amplified with Phusion for 15 to 20 PCR cycles using a constant-region primer together with the adapter attached to the V primers. TCRdb redid the processing of the public reads, applying fastp at Q25 and MiXCR, and retained in-frame beta chains. CDR3 protein duplicates are merged, each entry listing the most common genes and DNA. For this sample the table gives approximately 84,000 distinct CDR3 sequences, of which around 17% were detected only once. The ten largest make up 1.1% to 1.5% of the sample.

The time point label on this specimen signifies: after trial treatment. The treatment or condition label here, explained by the study, means: LDRT plus nivolumab, ipilimumab, low-dose cyclophosphamide and aspirin (RACIN trial). The sample consisted of PBMCs, taken after low-dose radiotherapy plus immunotherapy. Receptors originate from a male donor with prostate cancer.

This clonotype showed up many times. V and J are TRBV19 and TRBJ2-1, with D perhaps being TRBD1 or TRBD2 (5 bases each). Trimming shortened V by 5 bases and J by 7 bases, and 30 bases separated the two germline ends. The germline V gene encodes CDR1 LNHDA and CDR2 SQIVND (reference sequence). CDR3 length equals 19 residues. The CDR3 spells CASSSARGRSGREVNEQFF. CDR3 nucleotide sequence: TGTGCCAGTAGTTCGGCGAGGGGAAGATCCGGTAGGGAAGTTAATGAGCAGTTCTTC.

The chain combines TRBV20-1 with TRBJ2-3; 7 bases match TRBD2. The CDR3 has 15 amino acids. The junction had 5 bases not matched to a gene; V was cut back by 2 bases and J by 0 bases. Per germline, CDR1 DFQATT and CDR2 SNEGSKA (reference sequence). CDR3: CSARKTSPSTDTQYF. The CDR3 DNA reads TGCAGTGCTAGAAAGACTAGCCCCAGCACAGATACGCAGTATTTT.

This clonotype was detected ten times or more. This sequence joins TRBV28 and TRBJ2-5; TRBD2 might be the D (6 bases). Germline V CDR1 and CDR2: MDHEN, SYDVKM. Trimming stripped 7 bases from V and 9 bases from J, with 12 bases between. This CDR3 contains 11 residues. The CDR3 region is CASTPGGAQYF. DNA for the CDR3: TGTGCCAGCACCCCGGGCGGGGCCCAGTACTTC.

This clonotype was seen many times. The chain is built from TRBV11-2 and TRBJ2-2; possible D gene TRBD1, 5 bases. The CDR3 runs 13 residues. Germline values: CDR1 SGHAT, CDR2 FQNNGV. V was cut by 3 bases and J by 5 bases, with 7 bases left in between. CDR3 in DNA: TGTGCCAGCAGCTTCCGACAGACCGGGGAGCTGTTTTTT. This translates into CASSFRQTGELFF.

V gene TRBV20-1 combines with J gene TRBJ2-4, with D uncertain. The CDR3 is 14 amino acids. Germline CDR1 reads DFQATT; CDR2 reads SNEGSKA (reference sequence). V lost 7 bases and J 1 base, leaving 14 bases between the germline ends. The CDR3 DNA follows: TGCAGTGTCCGCCGTGAGGTGGCCAAAAACATTCAGTACTTC. This encodes CSVRREVAKNIQYF.

This clonotype was counted many times. J is TRBJ2-1 and V is TRBV5-1, with TRBD1 as a possible D gene (6 bases). This CDR3 has 14 amino acids. Germline CDR1 and CDR2: SGHRS and YFSETQ. The ends were cut back, 5 bases at V and 0 bases at J, with 9 bases in the middle. CDR3 in DNA: TGCGCCAGCAGGCAGACAGGCTCCTACAATGAGCAGTTCTTC. It translates to CASRQTGSYNEQFF. Variable domain in full (rest from reference TRBV5-1 and TRBJ2-1): KAGVTQTPRYLIKTRGQQVTLSCSPISGHRSVSWYQQTPGQGLQFLFEYFSETQRNKGNFPGRFSGRQFSNSRSEMNVSTLELGDSALYLCASRQTGSYNEQFFGPGTRLTVL.

The V gene is TRBV9, the J gene TRBJ2-7; D perhaps matches TRBD1 (6 bases). V lost 2 bases to trimming and J lost 2 bases, with 17 bases between them. The CDR3 is made up of 16 amino acids. Germline V gives CDR1 SGDLS, CDR2 YYNGEE. CDR3 amino acids: CASSVSPRTATYEQYF. The CDR3 nucleotides read TGTGCCAGCAGCGTCAGCCCCCGGACAGCGACCTACGAGCAGTACTTC.

This clonotype was observed many times. The chain combines TRBV19 with TRBJ2-1; 11 nucleotides align to TRBD2. The length of the CDR3 is 16 residues. Trimming took 8 bases from V and 0 from J; bases not matched to a gene: 6. The germline V gene encodes CDR1 LNHDA and CDR2 SQIVND (reference sequence). As DNA, the CDR3 is TGTGCCAGTGGATCTAGCGGGAGGAGCTCCTACAATGAGCAGTTCTTC. Translation: CASGSSGRSSYNEQFF.

This clonotype was detected only once. The chain combines TRBV28 with TRBJ2-3; 10 bases fit TRBD2. The length of the CDR3 is 16 residues. Losses at the gene ends were 4 bases for V and 1 base for J; bases not matched to a gene: 5. Germline V gene data show CDR1 as MDHEN and CDR2 as SYDVKM. The CDR3 is CASSWGSGGGTDTQYF. CDR3 sequence (DNA): TGTGCCAGCAGTTGGGGGAGCGGGGGGGGCACAGATACGCAGTATTTT.

The table lists this clonotype with a count of one. A read error is the likely source, as a far larger clone sits one nucleotide away. The chain uses TRBV26 and TRBJ2-7; the table gives TRBD2 as D, unverified against the DNA. TRBV26 is reported as a pseudogene. The CDR3 totals 15 residues. CDR3 DNA sequence: TGTGCCAGCAGGTATGGGGGGACCTCCTACAATGAGCAGTACTTC. It specifies CASRYGGTSYNEQYF.

This clonotype has ten or more counts. The V gene is TRBV6-5, the J gene TRBJ2-3, with D perhaps given as TRBD1 or TRBD2 (5 bases each). The V end was cut by 6 bases, the J end by 2 bases, with 9 bases between. This CDR3 region has 13 residues. Per germline, CDR1 MNHEY and CDR2 SVGAGI. CDR3 DNA: TGTGCCAGCAGAAGGGACCTCACAGATACGCAGTATTTT. This sequence encodes CASRRDLTDTQYF.

This clonotype was detected a few times. The chain joins TRBV6-2 or TRBV6-3 to TRBJ2-7; 8 nucleotides match TRBD1. Per the germline V gene, CDR1 is MNHEY and CDR2 is SVGEGT. Losses at the gene ends were 2 bases for V and 1 base for J; bases not matched to a gene: 13. The CDR3 length is 18 residues. The CDR3 loop reads CASSYAQGEALKSYEQYF. The DNA for the CDR3 is TGTGCCAGCAGTTACGCACAGGGGGAAGCCCTGAAATCCTACGAGCAGTACTTC.

Many counts were recorded for this clonotype. The V and J genes are TRBV28 and TRBJ1-1, with a possible D match to TRBD1 (6 bases). The CDR3 covers 16 residues. Germline V gene lookup returns CDR1 MDHEN and CDR2 SYDVKM. V shed 6 bases and J shed 0 bases, with 17 bases lying between them. DNA of the CDR3: TGTGCCAGCAGAGATCGAACCGGGACACTGAACACTGAAGCTTTCTTT. It codes for CASRDRTGTLNTEAFF.

This clonotype occurred many times. The rearrangement joins TRBV6-1 to TRBJ1-1; TRBD1 matches 7 bases. V shed 10 bases, J shed 4 bases, and the junction held 9 bases outside the gene matches. Germline V gene data show CDR1 as MNHNS and CDR2 as SASEGT. The CDR3 consists of 13 residues. The CDR3 reads CATLDRAGTEAFF. The CDR3 DNA sequence: TGTGCCACCCTAGACAGGGCGGGCACTGAAGCTTTCTTT.

This clonotype came up many times. V usage is TRBV29-1 and J usage is TRBJ2-1; 13 nucleotides agree with TRBD2. The junction had 4 bases not matched to a gene; V was cut back by 7 bases and J by 10 bases. Germline-derived CDR1 and CDR2 are SQVTM and ANQGSEA. The CDR3 extends over 12 amino acids. The CDR3: CSGTSGSREQFF. CDR3 DNA: TGCAGCGGGACTAGCGGGAGTCGGGAGCAGTTCTTC.

The sample holds many counts of this clonotype. The chain carries TRBV28 and TRBJ2-5; 7 bases align to TRBD1. Germline V gene lookup returns CDR1 MDHEN and CDR2 SYDVKM. After removal of 9 bases from V and 5 bases from J, the junction contained 12 bases not matched to a gene. This CDR3 spans 14 amino acids. Written as DNA, the CDR3 is TGTGCCAGTTGCAACCCGGGACAGAGGGAGACCCAGTACTTC. Protein: CASCNPGQRETQYF.

This clonotype was detected ten times or more. The chain combines TRBV4-3 with TRBJ1-2, with D hard to call. The CDR3 has 15 amino acids. With 0 bases removed from V and 4 bases from J, the gap between germline ends came to 12 bases. Germline CDR1 and CDR2: LGHNA and YSLEER. CDR3 region: CASSQDPRSGYGYTF. In nucleotides, the CDR3 is TGCGCCAGCAGCCAAGATCCCCGGTCGGGCTATGGCTACACCTTC.

This clonotype was counted only a few times. This chain joins TRBV12-3 or TRBV12-4 and TRBJ2-3, with TRBD2 as a possible D gene (5 bases). V was shortened by 6 bases and J by 8 bases, with 12 bases between the two germline ends. The CDR3 is made up of 12 amino acids. CDR3 bases: TGTGCCAGCAGCACGACGGGAATTACGCAGTATTTT. Its protein is CASSTTGITQYF.

At least ten counts were recorded for this clonotype. V gene TRBV28 combines with J gene TRBJ2-1; D is unclear. The germline V gene has CDR1 MDHEN and CDR2 SYDVKM. V gave up 7 bases and J gave up 8 bases, with 0 bases separating them. The length of the CDR3 is 8 residues. The DNA for the CDR3 is TGTGCCAGCAATGAGCAGTTCTTC. It encodes CASNEQFF.

This clonotype occurred many times. The chain links TRBV5-1 to TRBJ2-1, with TRBD2 identical over 7 bases. The germline V gene encodes CDR1 SGHRS and CDR2 YFSETQ. The CDR3 is 16 residues long. The V gene end was trimmed by 0 bases and the J gene end by 5 bases; junction bases not matched to a gene: 8. CDR3 region: CASSLDSGRSNNEQFF. As DNA, the CDR3 is TGCGCCAGCAGCTTGGATAGCGGGCGGTCGAACAATGAGCAGTTCTTC.

This clonotype came up many times. The chain uses TRBV12-3 or TRBV12-4 and TRBJ2-1; D remains ambiguous. V was trimmed by 3 bases and J by 6 bases, leaving 6 bases between them. This CDR3 has 12 amino acids. The chain's CDR3 is CASSLAFNEQFF. The CDR3 nucleotides read TGTGCCAGCAGTTTGGCCTTCAATGAGCAGTTCTTC.

This clonotype was seen repeatedly, ten times or more. This sequence joins TRBV7-2 and TRBJ2-3; 11 bases fit TRBD2. Per germline, CDR1 SGHTA and CDR2 FQGNSA. This CDR3 region has 16 residues. V shed 4 bases and J 1 base; nucleotides not matched to a gene: 4. Here the CDR3 reads CASSSRTSGRTDTQYF. The DNA for the CDR3 is TGTGCCAGCAGCTCTCGGACTAGCGGGCGCACAGATACGCAGTATTTT.

On this clonotype: A far larger clone is a single base away, which makes a read error likely. This chain joins TRBV5-3 and TRBJ2-3; 7 nucleotides match TRBD2. TRBV5-3 is treated as an ORF (open reading frame) with a function not yet certain. This CDR3 comprises 17 residues. The CDR3 bases are TGTGCCAGCAGCTTGGGGACTTGCGGGAGAAGCACAGATACGCAGTATTTT. Its protein is CASSLGTCGRSTDTQYF.

This clonotype was recorded at least ten times. The gene calls are TRBV29-1 and TRBJ1-1; 8 positions agree with TRBD1. Germline loops: CDR1 SQVTM, CDR2 ANQGSEA. V trimming: 5 bases; J trimming: 6 bases; junction bases outside the gene matches: 11. The CDR3 loop spans 14 amino acids. The CDR3 DNA sequence: TGCAGCGTTCACTATGGACAGGGAATGTCTGAAGCTTTCTTT. Translated, it gives CSVHYGQGMSEAFF.

This clonotype was observed at least ten times. J is TRBJ2-2 and V is TRBV7-3, with D perhaps TRBD1 or TRBD2 (6 bases each). There are 18 residues in the CDR3. Germline CDR1 and CDR2: SGHTA and FQGTGA. Trimming removed 7 bases at V and 1 base at J, with 22 bases between. The CDR3 DNA follows: TGTGCCAGCACCCCGGGCCCGGGGGCGGCCTTGAACACCGGGGAGCTGTTTTTT. As protein: CASTPGPGAALNTGELFF.

In this sample, this clonotype turned up many times. Here the CDR3 reads CASSLEAGGSYEQYF. As DNA, the CDR3 is TGCGCCAGCAGCTTGGAAGCGGGAGGGTCCTACGAGCAGTACTTC. The rearrangement links TRBV5-1 to TRBJ2-7; 10 nucleotides align to TRBD2. The CDR3 has 15 amino acids. Germline assignment: CDR1 SGHRS and CDR2 YFSETQ. V dropped 0 bases and J dropped 1; count of bases not matched to a gene: 1. Full variable domain (outside the CDR3, taken from reference TRBV5-1 and TRBJ2-7): KAGVTQTPRYLIKTRGQQVTLSCSPISGHRSVSWYQQTPGQGLQFLFEYFSETQRNKGNFPGRFSGRQFSNSRSEMNVSTLELGDSALYLCASSLEAGGSYEQYFGPGTRLTVT.